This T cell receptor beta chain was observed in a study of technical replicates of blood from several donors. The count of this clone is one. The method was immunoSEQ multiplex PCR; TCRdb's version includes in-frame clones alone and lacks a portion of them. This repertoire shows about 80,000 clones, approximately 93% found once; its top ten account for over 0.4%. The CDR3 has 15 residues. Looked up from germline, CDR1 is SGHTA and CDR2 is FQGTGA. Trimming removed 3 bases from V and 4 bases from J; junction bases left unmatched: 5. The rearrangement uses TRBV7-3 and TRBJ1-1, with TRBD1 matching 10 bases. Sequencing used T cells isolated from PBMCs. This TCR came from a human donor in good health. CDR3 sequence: CASSFGGQGLTEAFF. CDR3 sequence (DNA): TGTGCCAGCAGCTTCGGGGGACAGGGGCTCACTGAAGCTTTCTTT.